The T cell receptor (beta chain) described here comes from a study of post-analysis software for immune sequencing data. The CDR3 sequence is 17 residues long. The V and J ends lost 4 bases and 6 bases, in that order; junction bases with no gene match: 11. Looked up from germline, CDR1 is KGHDR and CDR2 is SFDVKD. Libraries were made from TCR beta cDNA, and they carried unique molecular identifiers. TCRdb used MiXCR to reprocess the PCR reads, holding one entry per CDR3 protein. The data show hundreds of thousands of distinct CDR3 sequences, roughly 50% seen once. Overall study results and limits: Relative to controls, patients had 5 or 6 TRBV segments at higher frequency, with TRBV5-6, TRBV5-1 and TRBV20-1 among these.

Worth noting for this clonotype: Its antigen remains unknown.

V usage is TRBV24-1 and J usage is TRBJ2-2; TRBD1 agrees at 9 bases. Sequencing was done on a sample of blood. The TCR originated in a girl under 18 with multiple sclerosis. The CDR3 DNA follows: TGTGCCACCAGTGACCCAACCGGGACAGGGTCGTCCGGGGAGCTGTTTTTT. Amino acid sequence: CATSDPTGTGSSGELFF.